The rows below give T cell receptor beta chains drawn from one sample of a study of OX40 agonist ivuxolimab in advanced cancers. Assay: immunoSEQ multiplex PCR; the TCRdb copy retains only in-frame clones and omits some. The sample lists some 45,000 clones; roughly 93% were seen once. The sequenced sample was CD4+ or CD8+ T cells sorted from blood, obtained in a trial of the OX40 agonist ivuxolimab. The source of these receptors is an adult with an advanced solid tumor such as melanoma, head and neck, liver or kidney cancer. Both conserved end residues are part of each CDR3. The order of the fields is J gene, D gene, clone size, V gene, CDR3 protein. A D gene is named only where the DNA matches it firmly. Where a row states a size, it is once, few, many or the class of an expanded clone; other rows omit it.

j_gene: TRBJ2-1
d_gene: -
abundance: -
v_gene: TRBV28
CDR3aa: CASSTPRRVSEQFF

j_gene: TRBJ2-7
d_gene: -
abundance: -
v_gene: TRBV5-1
CDR3aa: CASSRRGGKNEQYF

j_gene: TRBJ1-1
d_gene: -
abundance: once
v_gene: TRBV6-5
CDR3aa: CASGWANTEAFF

j_gene: TRBJ2-7
d_gene: TRBD1
abundance: -
v_gene: TRBV7-6
CDR3aa: CASSPYRDSIYEQYF

j_gene: TRBJ2-1
d_gene: -
abundance: -
v_gene: TRBV6-5
CDR3aa: CASSSSLVNEQFF

j_gene: TRBJ1-1
d_gene: -
abundance: once
v_gene: TRBV9
CDR3aa: CASSAGTVNTEAFF

j_gene: TRBJ1-1
d_gene: -
abundance: -
v_gene: TRBV2
CDR3aa: CASSVGWTVFMNTEAFF

j_gene: TRBJ2-3
d_gene: -
abundance: -
v_gene: TRBV6-5
CDR3aa: CASSPENTDTQYF

j_gene: TRBJ2-2
d_gene: -
abundance: -
v_gene: TRBV5-1
CDR3aa: CASSPFGKLAGELFF

j_gene: TRBJ2-3
d_gene: TRBD2
abundance: -
v_gene: TRBV4-2
CDR3aa: CASSRAGAGGHTDTQYF

j_gene: TRBJ1-2
d_gene: -
abundance: once
v_gene: TRBV6-5
CDR3aa: CASSYSSAPPGHGYTF

j_gene: TRBJ2-5
d_gene: TRBD1
abundance: -
v_gene: TRBV11-2
CDR3aa: CASSFKGALEETQYF

j_gene: TRBJ2-5
d_gene: TRBD2
abundance: -
v_gene: TRBV6-5
CDR3aa: CASSRTSGEQETQYF

j_gene: TRBJ1-1
d_gene: -
abundance: -
v_gene: TRBV7-9
CDR3aa: CASFSGPGEMNTEAFF

j_gene: TRBJ2-7
d_gene: TRBD1
abundance: -
v_gene: TRBV29-1
CDR3aa: CSAKGQEISYEQYF

j_gene: TRBJ2-7
d_gene: -
abundance: once
v_gene: TRBV5-6
CDR3aa: CASSLAEPEVEQYF

j_gene: TRBJ2-7
d_gene: TRBD1
abundance: once
v_gene: TRBV28
CDR3aa: CASRVSQGAFYEQYF

j_gene: TRBJ1-1
d_gene: -
abundance: -
v_gene: TRBV27
CDR3aa: CASSLQGLNTEAFF

j_gene: TRBJ1-3
d_gene: -
abundance: -
v_gene: TRBV6-5
CDR3aa: CASSYSGGNTIYF

j_gene: TRBJ1-2
d_gene: -
abundance: once
v_gene: TRBV28
CDR3aa: CASSFDGEPVGGYTF

j_gene: TRBJ1-1
d_gene: -
abundance: -
v_gene: TRBV28
CDR3aa: CASSPWGEEAFF

j_gene: TRBJ2-7
d_gene: TRBD2
abundance: -
v_gene: TRBV4-2
CDR3aa: CASSQEGTSGSYEQYF

j_gene: TRBJ1-1
d_gene: -
abundance: -
v_gene: TRBV6-5
CDR3aa: CASSYGVRLGTEAFF

j_gene: TRBJ2-2
d_gene: TRBD1
abundance: -
v_gene: TRBV28
CDR3aa: CASSTPGQFWDTGELFF

j_gene: TRBJ2-1
d_gene: -
abundance: -
v_gene: TRBV20-1
CDR3aa: CSATFYNEQFF

j_gene: TRBJ1-1
d_gene: -
abundance: few
v_gene: TRBV6-4
CDR3aa: CATHFTGLAFF

j_gene: TRBJ2-7
d_gene: -
abundance: -
v_gene: TRBV7-9
CDR3aa: CASSLAPDEQYF

j_gene: TRBJ2-7
d_gene: TRBD2
abundance: -
v_gene: TRBV6-5
CDR3aa: CASSYSGSNEQYF

j_gene: TRBJ1-4
d_gene: TRBD1
abundance: -
v_gene: TRBV7-9
CDR3aa: CASSQDRGQLFF

j_gene: TRBJ1-2
d_gene: -
abundance: -
v_gene: TRBV10-1
CDR3aa: CASSESSVTYGYTF

j_gene: TRBJ2-7
d_gene: -
abundance: -
v_gene: TRBV4-1
CDR3aa: CASSLRDSTYEQYF

j_gene: TRBJ2-7
d_gene: TRBD1
abundance: -
v_gene: TRBV10-1
CDR3aa: CANRGISYEQYF

j_gene: TRBJ2-7
d_gene: TRBD2
abundance: -
v_gene: TRBV27
CDR3aa: CASSLGLAGPYEQYF

j_gene: TRBJ2-1
d_gene: -
abundance: -
v_gene: TRBV7-6
CDR3aa: CASSPVGPSNEQFF

j_gene: TRBJ2-1
d_gene: -
abundance: -
v_gene: TRBV6-1
CDR3aa: CASSEILLGEQFF

j_gene: TRBJ2-1
d_gene: -
abundance: -
v_gene: TRBV7-9
CDR3aa: CASSKGGQDQFF

j_gene: TRBJ1-1
d_gene: -
abundance: -
v_gene: TRBV7-9
CDR3aa: CASSPPVHTEAFF

j_gene: TRBJ1-6
d_gene: -
abundance: -
v_gene: TRBV30
CDR3aa: CAWSGWAAYNSPLHF

j_gene: TRBJ2-5
d_gene: TRBD2
abundance: -
v_gene: TRBV2
CDR3aa: CASSDVTSGGAWETQYF

j_gene: TRBJ2-3
d_gene: -
abundance: -
v_gene: TRBV6-4
CDR3aa: CARPQGSSDTQYF

j_gene: TRBJ2-3
d_gene: TRBD1
abundance: once
v_gene: TRBV28
CDR3aa: CASSSYTGAHSTDTQYF

j_gene: -
d_gene: -
abundance: -
v_gene: TRBV2
CDR3aa: CASSELPGGTYEQYF

j_gene: TRBJ1-1
d_gene: -
abundance: -
v_gene: TRBV28
CDR3aa: CASSYPLEENTEAFF

j_gene: TRBJ2-1
d_gene: -
abundance: -
v_gene: TRBV27
CDR3aa: CASSSYGNEQFF

j_gene: TRBJ2-3
d_gene: TRBD1
abundance: -
v_gene: TRBV5-5
CDR3aa: CASSMGTGAWTDTQYF

j_gene: TRBJ2-7
d_gene: -
abundance: -
v_gene: TRBV6-6
CDR3aa: CASALAPYEQYF

j_gene: TRBJ1-1
d_gene: -
abundance: -
v_gene: TRBV19
CDR3aa: CASSPFEGTEAFF

j_gene: TRBJ1-5
d_gene: -
abundance: -
v_gene: TRBV4-1
CDR3aa: CASSRGGSSNQPQHF

j_gene: TRBJ1-2
d_gene: TRBD1
abundance: -
v_gene: TRBV7-2
CDR3aa: CASSPWDREGYTF

j_gene: TRBJ1-1
d_gene: -
abundance: -
v_gene: TRBV5-1
CDR3aa: CASSLSPETTEAFF

j_gene: TRBJ2-2
d_gene: TRBD2
abundance: -
v_gene: TRBV30
CDR3aa: CAWSASGTNTGELFF

j_gene: TRBJ2-1
d_gene: -
abundance: -
v_gene: TRBV19
CDR3aa: CASSPGSNNEQFF

j_gene: TRBJ2-3
d_gene: TRBD2
abundance: -
v_gene: TRBV11-2
CDR3aa: CASSSGTTSDTQYF

j_gene: TRBJ2-5
d_gene: -
abundance: -
v_gene: TRBV28
CDR3aa: CASVSQETQYF

j_gene: TRBJ1-4
d_gene: TRBD1
abundance: -
v_gene: TRBV6-5
CDR3aa: CASSGTVNEKLFF

j_gene: TRBJ2-6
d_gene: -
abundance: -
v_gene: TRBV4-2
CDR3aa: CASSTSYSGANVLTF

j_gene: TRBJ1-3
d_gene: -
abundance: -
v_gene: TRBV20-1
CDR3aa: CSAPRGSTIYF

j_gene: TRBJ2-3
d_gene: TRBD2
abundance: -
v_gene: TRBV11-2
CDR3aa: CASSLGASGRSTDTQYF

j_gene: TRBJ2-2
d_gene: -
abundance: -
v_gene: TRBV6-5
CDR3aa: CASSPGGDTGELFF